This T cell receptor beta chain was recovered during a study of technical replicates of blood from several donors. Sequenced by immunoSEQ multiplex PCR; TCRdb stores in-frame clones only, minus some. The sample gives some 98,000 clones, around 95% of which show up once; 0.2% to 0.25% is in the top ten. Trimming removed 0 bases at V and 6 bases at J, with 13 bases between. This CDR3 has 15 amino acids. Per germline, CDR1 SGDLS and CDR2 YYNGEE. The TCR was taken from a human donor in good health. Sequencing was done on a sample of T cells isolated from PBMCs. This chain uses TRBV9 with TRBJ2-1; perhaps TRBD1 as D (6 bases). CDR3 amino acids: CASSVGQGRGNEQFF. CDR3 coding DNA: TGTGCCAGCAGCGTAGGTCAGGGGAGAGGCAATGAGCAGTTCTTC.